Below, 20 T cell receptor beta chains from the same sample are listed, as sequenced in a study of cytomegalovirus exposure and HLA in healthy donors (dated by TCRdb to 2016 to 2017). Receptor amplification or capture employed the immunoSEQ multiplex PCR assay. For the multiplex PCR, a mixture combining 60 forward primers for TCR Vbeta segments and 13 reverse primers for TCR Jbeta segments was used. TCRdb obtained this table from immuneACCESS and retained in-frame rearrangements with V and J assigned. These tables miss some clones; where compared with another copy, unresolved V genes account for less than half of the shortfall, and the remainder is unexplained. In all, the sample holds 150,000 to 200,000 clones, and around 90% of those were seen once. The top ten clones comprise 1.5% to 2% of the sample. The sample was PBMCs. The source of these receptors is a woman between 18 and 29 years old in good health and CMV-seronegative.

This sequence joins TRBV19 and TRBJ1-1; D possibly corresponds to TRBD1 (6 bases). Between the trimmed V and J ends, which lost 1 base and 4 bases, there was a span of 10 bases. In germline, CDR1 is LNHDA, CDR2 SQIVND (reference sequence). This CDR3 has 14 amino acids. The CDR3 loop reads CASSIVGGSTEAFF. The DNA for the CDR3 is TGTGCCAGTAGTATAGTAGGGGGTTCCACTGAAGCTTTCTTT.

CDR3 amino acids: CRVAHNEQFF. In nucleotides, the CDR3 is TGCAGAGTAGCACACAATGAGCAGTTCTTC. The rearrangement uses TRBV20-1 and TRBJ2-1; D not resolved. Germline V CDR1 and CDR2: DFQATT, SNEGSKA (reference sequence). CDR3 size: 10 residues.

The rearrangement uses TRBV6-5 and TRBJ1-2; D possibly corresponds to TRBD1 (6 bases). The CDR3 runs 13 residues. Germline V gene data show CDR1 as MNHEY and CDR2 as SVGAGI. Trimming left V 6 bases short and J 2 bases short, with 10 bases between. The CDR3 DNA follows: TGTGCCAGCAGCTTTACAGGGAACTATGGCTACACCTTC. Its translation: CASSFTGNYGYTF.

The rearrangement links TRBV27 to TRBJ2-2; 10 bases are a match to TRBD1. Germline values: CDR1 MNHEY, CDR2 SMNVEV (reference sequence). J was trimmed by 3 bases and V by 4 bases; bases with no gene match: 5. The CDR3 is 16 amino acids. The CDR3 region is CASSSGTGVDTGELFF. The DNA for the CDR3 is TGTGCCAGCAGTTCGGGGACAGGGGTGGACACCGGGGAGCTGTTTTTT.

The genes are TRBV19 and TRBJ1-1; no definite D call. Germline CDR1 is LNHDA and CDR2 is SQIVND (reference sequence). The V end was cut by 5 bases, the J end by 0 bases, with 7 bases between. The CDR3 runs 13 residues. The CDR3 region is CASSQRMNTEAFF. The CDR3 nucleotides read TGTGCCAGTAGTCAGCGTATGAACACTGAAGCTTTCTTT.

The rearrangement uses TRBV7-8 and TRBJ2-1; 12 bases are a match to TRBD2. The CDR3 is made up of 15 amino acids. After removal of 5 bases from V and 7 bases from J, the junction contained 6 bases not matched to a gene. Germline loops: CDR1 SGHVS, CDR2 FQNEAQ. The CDR3 sequence is CASSQTSGSVNEQFF. The CDR3 region has the DNA TGTGCCAGCAGCCAGACTAGCGGGAGTGTGAATGAGCAGTTCTTC. Combining the CDR3 with reference TRBV7-8 and TRBJ2-1 gives the whole variable domain GAGVSQSPRYKVAKRGQDVALRCDPISGHVSLFWYQQALGQGPEFLTYFQNEAQLDKSGLPSDRFFAERPEGSVSTLKIQRTQQEDSAVYLCASSQTSGSVNEQFFGPGTRLTVL.

The chain recombines TRBV20-1 with TRBJ2-1, with TRBD1 identical over 7 bases. The CDR3 has 10 amino acids. Trimming cost V 6 bases and J 9 bases; bases outside gene matches: 2. Germline lookup yields CDR1 DFQATT and CDR2 SNEGSKA (reference sequence). The CDR3 DNA reads as TGCAGTGCCAACAGGGGTGAGCAGTTCTTC. Amino acid sequence: CSANRGEQFF.

The V call is TRBV25-1, the J call TRBJ1-2, with D perhaps TRBD1 (5 bases). V lost 4 bases, J lost 4 bases, and 13 bases lay in between. Germline CDR1 and CDR2: MGHDK and SYGVNS. The CDR3 extends over 14 amino acids. In DNA form, the CDR3 reads TGTGCCAGCAGTGGTGCAGGGAGGGCCTATGGCTACACCTTC. It codes for CASSGAGRAYGYTF.

The chain carries TRBV11-3 and TRBJ1-1; TRBD1 aligns across 10 bases. This CDR3 has 14 residues. Germline assignment: CDR1 SGHNT and CDR2 YENEEA. The V gene end was trimmed by 5 bases and the J gene end by 8 bases; junction bases not matched to a gene: 8. The CDR3 bases are TGTGCCAGCAGCGACAGGGGGCGCGCGGTCGAAGCTTTCTTT. This translates into CASSDRGRAVEAFF.

The chain employs TRBV5-1 and TRBJ2-3, with 7 bases lining up with TRBD1. The CDR3 loop spans 18 amino acids. The germline V gene encodes CDR1 SGHRS and CDR2 YFSETQ. V trimming: 2 bases; J trimming: 0 bases; junction bases outside the gene matches: 12. The CDR3 spells CASSFLTGISGSTDTQYF. The CDR3 DNA follows: TGCGCCAGCAGCTTTTTGACAGGGATCTCAGGTAGCACAGATACGCAGTATTTT.

The genes are TRBV5-1 and TRBJ2-7; 9 nucleotides align to TRBD2. Germline V gene sequence: CDR1 SGHRS, CDR2 YFSETQ. V gave up 0 bases and J gave up 5 bases; unmatched junction bases: 3. The CDR3 is 14 amino acids. The CDR3 coding sequence is TGCGCCAGCAGCTTGGAGCTAGCGGGGAACGAGCAGTACTTC. As protein: CASSLELAGNEQYF.

The chain is built from TRBV6-1 and TRBJ2-1; D unclear. Germline V gene data show CDR1 as MNHNS and CDR2 as SASEGT. The CDR3 loop spans 13 amino acids. Trimming removed 7 bases at V and 12 bases at J, with 19 bases between. The CDR3 is CASTSDPHDSQFF. CDR3 sequence (DNA): TGTGCCAGCACCTCGGATCCGCACGACTCGCAGTTCTTC.

The DNA for the CDR3 is TGTGCCAGCAGCTCGAGGATAGGAGCGGGAGTCGAGCAGTACTTC. This gives the protein CASSSRIGAGVEQYF. The V gene is TRBV7-2, the J gene TRBJ2-7; 8 bases map to TRBD2. The germline V gene has CDR1 SGHTA and CDR2 FQGNSA. This CDR3 spans 15 amino acids. After removal of 4 bases from V and 6 bases from J, the junction contained 11 bases not matched to a gene.

A note on this clone: Distinct nucleotide sequences in the sample also encode this CDR3. The chain combines TRBV28 with TRBJ2-1; a weak D match, TRBD1 (5 bases). Germline CDR1 and CDR2: MDHEN and SYDVKM. This CDR3 spans 13 amino acids. Trimming took 3 bases from V and 5 from J, leaving 8 bases between them. The CDR3 reads CASSLGQNNEQFF. The CDR3, as DNA: TGTGCCAGCAGTTTGGGGCAGAACAATGAGCAGTTCTTC.

The genes are TRBV7-6 and TRBJ2-3; tentative D call: TRBD2 (5 bases). V was shortened by 1 base and J by 1 base, with 6 bases between the two germline ends. This CDR3 is 14 amino acids long. Looked up from germline, CDR1 is SGHVS and CDR2 is FNYEAQ. CDR3 nucleotide sequence: TGTGCCAGCAGCTTAGGGCGGGGCACAGATACGCAGTATTTT. Its translation: CASSLGRGTDTQYF.

J is TRBJ2-5 and V is TRBV9; D gene uncertain. Germline V CDR1 and CDR2: SGDLS, YYNGEE. The germline V and J ends were trimmed by 0 bases and 4 bases, with 13 bases remaining between them. The CDR3 sequence is 15 residues long. The CDR3 loop is CASSVAEGGRETQYF. In nucleotides, the CDR3 is TGTGCCAGCAGCGTAGCCGAAGGTGGGCGAGAGACCCAGTACTTC.

The V gene is TRBV28, the J gene TRBJ1-2; a possible D gene is TRBD1 (5 bases). The CDR3 covers 13 residues. Between the trimmed V and J ends, which lost 7 bases and 7 bases, there was a span of 16 bases. In germline, CDR1 is MDHEN, CDR2 SYDVKM. CDR3 sequence reads: CASTWGGGGGYTF. In DNA form, the CDR3 reads TGTGCCAGCACTTGGGGGGGAGGAGGTGGCTACACCTTC.

Concerning this clone: The junction departs from the called germline gene at one end, perhaps through a read error. The V and J genes are TRBV29-1 and TRBJ2-7, with D tentatively TRBD1 (6 bases). The CDR3 has 13 amino acids. Germline V lookup: CDR1 SQVTM, CDR2 ANQGSEA. The CDR3 is CSVEDRNRYEQYF. The CDR3 bases are TGCAGCGTGGAAGACAGGAATAGGTACGAGCAGTACTTC.

The CDR3 DNA sequence: TGTGCCAGCAGCCTCAGGGTCAATCAGCCCCAGCATTTT. Amino acids: CASSLRVNQPQHF. This chain uses TRBV5-5 with TRBJ1-5; tentative D call: TRBD1 (5 bases). The germline V and J ends were trimmed by 4 bases and 3 bases, with 8 bases remaining between them. Per germline, CDR1 SGHKS and CDR2 YYEKEE (reference sequence). This CDR3 contains 13 residues.

This chain uses TRBV28 with TRBJ1-2, with D perhaps TRBD1 (6 bases). CDR3 length: 14 amino acids. Germline CDR1 reads MDHEN; CDR2 reads SYDVKM. The V end was cut by 3 bases, the J end by 4 bases, with 12 bases between. This chain's CDR3 is CASSLDSFGYGYTF. DNA for the CDR3: TGTGCCAGCAGTTTGGACAGTTTCGGCTATGGCTACACCTTC.